This TCR beta chain was retrieved from a study of metastatic and nonmetastatic thyroid tumors (dated by TCRdb to the early 2020s). Turning to the overall study: The researchers compared repertoires between peripheral blood samples and tumor or nodule tissue samples from patients with malignant or benign thyroid disease. What the work shows at the level of the full study, not this receptor alone: In both blood and tumor samples, malignant tumors were reported to have significantly higher TCR beta diversity than benign nodules.

To prepare the library, PCR was applied. TCRdb lists the instrument as Illumina HiSeq 4000. High-throughput sequencing was used to profile the CDR3 region of the TCR beta-chain in every patient. The published analysis was carried out like this. CDR3 differences across clinicopathological groups were used to build a classifier for discriminating distant-metastatic papillary thyroid cancer patients. The Shannon index was used to measure repertoire diversity, and the Morisita-Horn index was used to measure how similar tumor and blood repertoires were. The public reads were reanalyzed by TCRdb: fastp trimming at Q25, MiXCR alignment, in-frame beta chains only. These V and J calls derive from TCRdb rather than the authors' analysis. The sample contains 20,000 or so clones, about 11% of them found a single time. The ten largest clones add up to approximately 8.1% of the sample. Remarks on this clone: It lacks a known antigen. Mismatch with germline at one junction end may stem from a read error.

The CDR3 holds 14 amino acids from the cysteine to the phenylalanine. Only the CDR3 part of the read is kept: 42 bases, read in frame from the first base. No treatment had been received by any patient before thyroid surgery. Using T-cell receptor beta sequencing, the study looked back at clinical samples from patients collected from about 2011 to 2018. This clonotype was sampled from a female donor with papillary thyroid cancer or a benign thyroid nodule (not recorded which). Some clones in this sample may be carry-over from other donors' samples. The rearranged chain carries TRBV12-3 or TRBV12-4 and TRBJ1-2; the D segment could be TRBD1, given 6 matching bases. The sample taken for sequencing was blood. The CDR3 is CSSIPTGVNYGYTF. Here is the DNA: TGTTCCAGCATCCCGACAGGAGTTAACTATGGCTACACCTTC.